The 12 T cell receptor beta chains below were found in one sample sequenced in a study of T cell responses to AZD1222 COVID-19 vaccine. Sequencing used immunoSEQ multiplex PCR; TCRdb keeps in-frame clones, though not all of them. This sample has more than 100,000 clones, with roughly 90% found just once. Sequenced material: peripheral blood, taken on day 0 of AZD1222 vaccination. These receptors all come from an adult in good health.

This sequence joins TRBV2 and TRBJ2-3; D possibly corresponds to TRBD1 (6 bases). Trimming pared 6 bases from V and 3 bases from J, leaving 13 bases between. There are 14 residues in the CDR3. Germline lookup yields CDR1 SNHLY and CDR2 FYNNEI. This chain's CDR3 is CASRPSRGTDTQYF. The CDR3 bases are TGTGCCAGCAGGCCCTCAAGGGGGACAGATACGCAGTATTTT.

The J gene is TRBJ1-1, the V gene TRBV29-1, with D maybe TRBD1 (5 bases). Trimming removed 1 base at V and 3 bases at J, with 12 bases between. The CDR3 has 14 amino acids. The germline gives CDR1 SQVTM, CDR2 ANQGSEA. The CDR3 loop is CSVEALGTYTEAFF. CDR3 DNA sequence: TGCAGCGTTGAAGCTTTGGGGACTTACACTGAAGCTTTCTTT. Variable domain in full (rest from reference TRBV29-1 and TRBJ1-1): SAVISQKPSRDICQRGTSLTIQCQVDSQVTMMFWYRQQPGQSLTLIATANQGSEATYESGFVIDKFPISRPNLTFSTLTVSNMSPEDSSIYLCSVEALGTYTEAFFGQGTRLTVV.

The chain links TRBV28 to TRBJ2-7; D perhaps matches TRBD1 (5 bases). The V and J ends lost 8 bases and 5 bases respectively, with 22 bases between them. There are 15 residues in the CDR3. Germline loops: CDR1 MDHEN, CDR2 SYDVKM. The chain's CDR3 is CASGHSLGPKDEQYF. The CDR3 DNA reads as TGTGCCAGCGGACACAGTTTGGGCCCCAAGGACGAGCAGTACTTC.

The chain links TRBV29-1 to TRBJ2-5; D ambiguous. This CDR3 has 12 amino acids. Germline V gene lookup returns CDR1 SQVTM and CDR2 ANQGSEA. Trimming left V 4 bases short and J 3 bases short, with 9 bases between. Written as DNA, the CDR3 is TGCAGCGTTGGGAGCGTAGAAGAGACCCAGTACTTC. Encoded protein: CSVGSVEETQYF.

This clone was counted a few times. The chain uses TRBV5-1 and TRBJ2-1, with TRBD2 matching 10 bases. CDR3 length equals 14 residues. Trimming cost V 4 bases and J 5 bases; bases outside gene matches: 3. Germline V gene sequence: CDR1 SGHRS, CDR2 YFSETQ. The CDR3, as DNA: TGCGCCAGCAGCGTCCTAGCGGGAGACAATGAGCAGTTCTTC. Translation: CASSVLAGDNEQFF.

The J gene is TRBJ2-7, the V gene TRBV13, with a weak D call TRBD1 (6 bases). The CDR3 totals 12 residues. The germline V gene encodes CDR1 PRHDT and CDR2 FYEKMQ (reference sequence). V was pared by 5 bases and J by 6 bases, with 11 bases between. CDR3 nucleotide sequence: TGTGCCAGCAGCCCACAGGGCCGCGAGCAGTACTTC. This translates into CASSPQGREQYF.

Concerning this clone: Additional DNA sequences in this sample encode the identical CDR3. J is TRBJ1-1 and V is TRBV11-2, with no clear D. Trimming pared 5 bases from V and 1 base from J, leaving 8 bases between. Germline V gene sequence: CDR1 SGHAT, CDR2 FQNNGV. CDR3 size: 13 residues. The CDR3 here is CASSPDGNTEAFF. CDR3 nucleotide sequence: TGTGCCAGCAGCCCCGACGGGAACACTGAAGCTTTCTTT.

The gene calls are TRBV11-2 and TRBJ2-7; D ambiguous. Germline V gene data show CDR1 as SGHAT and CDR2 as FQNNGV. V shed 1 base and J shed 3 bases, with 4 bases lying between them. This CDR3 comprises 12 residues. This chain's CDR3 is CASSLAGYEQYF. The CDR3 DNA is TGTGCCAGCAGCTTAGCAGGCTACGAGCAGTACTTC. Combining the CDR3 with reference TRBV11-2 and TRBJ2-7 gives the whole variable domain EAGVAQSPRYKIIEKRQSVAFWCNPISGHATLYWYQQILGQGPKLLIQFQNNGVVDDSQLPKDRFSAERLKGVDSTLKIQPAKLEDSAVYLCASSLAGYEQYFGPGTRLTVT.

The chain links TRBV7-9 to TRBJ2-4; D might be TRBD2 (5 bases). Germline CDR1 is SEHNR and CDR2 is FQNEAQ (reference sequence). The CDR3 runs 15 residues. Trimming took off 5 bases at V and 1 base at J, with 12 bases between the two ends. CDR3 amino acids: CASSALRGAKNIQYF. CDR3 nucleotide sequence: TGTGCCAGCAGCGCCCTCCGGGGTGCCAAAAACATTCAGTACTTC.

The V gene is TRBV14, the J gene TRBJ2-7; 7 bases map to TRBD2. Trimming at V came to 0 bases and at J to 6 bases, leaving 8 bases not matched to a gene. The germline CDR1 and CDR2 sequences are SGHDN and FVKESK. This CDR3 is built from 15 residues. CDR3 nucleotide sequence: TGTGCCAGCAGCCAAGAACTGGCGGGAGACGGCGAGCAGTACTTC. As protein: CASSQELAGDGEQYF.

V usage is TRBV9 and J usage is TRBJ1-2, with a weak D call TRBD1 (5 bases). Trimming stripped 0 bases from V and 5 bases from J, with 14 bases between. The CDR3 extends over 15 amino acids. Germline CDR1 SGDLS, CDR2 YYNGEE. In nucleotides, the CDR3 is TGTGCCAGCAGCGTAGCTCCCGGGGGAGGTTATGGCTACACCTTC. Translated: CASSVAPGGGYGYTF.

The rearrangement links TRBV7-3 to TRBJ1-6; maybe TRBD1 (5 bases). V was clipped by 3 bases and J by 8 bases, with 11 bases between them. This CDR3 has 14 residues. Germline V gives CDR1 SGHTA, CDR2 FQGTGA. This CDR3 is CASSLGGRDSPLHF. CDR3 DNA: TGTGCCAGCAGCTTGGGGGGACGGGATTCACCCCTCCACTTT.